The 28 T cell receptor beta chains below come from one sample, sequenced in a study of T cell responses to AZD1222 COVID-19 vaccine. Only in-frame clones appear in the TCRdb table, and some are missing; sequencing was by immunoSEQ multiplex PCR. The repertoire consists of more than 95,000 clones, with more than 85% occurring once and the leading ten covering about 7.4%. The sequencing used peripheral blood, collected 28 days after the second AZD1222 dose. These receptor sequences come from an adult who received the AZD1222 COVID-19 vaccine.

The chain recombines TRBV5-6 with TRBJ2-7, with TRBD1 as a possible D gene (6 bases). This CDR3 region has 13 residues. Germline-derived CDR1 and CDR2 are SGHDT and YYEEEE. Trimming cost V 5 bases and J 1 base, with 10 bases left between them. The CDR3 DNA follows: TGTGCCAGCAGGATGACAGGATCCTACGAGCAGTACTTC. It specifies CASRMTGSYEQYF.

The V call is TRBV7-9, the J call TRBJ2-1; no definite D call. Per germline, CDR1 SEHNR and CDR2 FQNEAQ (reference sequence). The CDR3 is 12 residues long. Between the trimmed V and J ends, which lost 4 bases and 9 bases, there was a span of 10 bases. The CDR3 reads CASSSGASEQFF. The CDR3 region has the DNA TGTGCCAGCAGCTCTGGTGCGAGTGAGCAGTTCTTC.

The gene calls are TRBV6-5 and TRBJ2-1; no reliable D call. The germline V gene encodes CDR1 MNHEY and CDR2 SVGAGI. The CDR3 is 14 amino acids. V gave up 4 bases and J gave up 0 bases, with 7 bases separating them. The CDR3 nucleotides read TGTGCCAGCAGTTCGGCATCCTCCTACAATGAGCAGTTCTTC. Translation gives CASSSASSYNEQFF.

V is TRBV7-2 and J is TRBJ2-5, with 9 bases lining up with TRBD2. CDR1 and CDR2 from the germline V gene are SGHTA and FQGNSA. V dropped 4 bases and J dropped 5; count of bases not matched to a gene: 5. This CDR3 region has 14 residues. CDR3 sequence: CASSSGLASETQYF. The CDR3 DNA reads as TGTGCCAGCAGCTCCGGACTAGCGTCGGAGACCCAGTACTTC.

This chain joins TRBV5-1 and TRBJ2-1; D remains ambiguous. Germline V gene data show CDR1 as SGHRS and CDR2 as YFSETQ. V lost 1 base, J lost 3 bases, and 5 bases lay in between. This CDR3 region has 13 residues. Here the CDR3 DNA reads TGCGCCAGCAGCTTGAGACTCTACAATGAGCAGTTCTTC. Protein product: CASSLRLYNEQFF.

This clone came up once. This rearrangement joins TRBV6-2 or TRBV6-3 to TRBJ2-3; no clear D. CDR1 MNHEY and CDR2 SVGEGT come from the germline V gene. V lost 2 bases, J lost 6 bases, and 12 bases lay in between. The length of the CDR3 is 14 residues. Written as DNA, the CDR3 is TGTGCCAGCAGTTACATCACTTCGCGGGATACGCAGTATTTT. It specifies CASSYITSRDTQYF.

The chain employs TRBV15 and TRBJ1-2, with a weak D call TRBD1 (5 bases). Germline V lookup: CDR1 LNHNV, CDR2 YYDKDF (reference sequence). CDR3 length: 14 residues. V gave up 0 bases and J gave up 3 bases, with 8 bases separating them. CDR3 bases: TGTGCCACCAGCAGAGAGGGGGACTACTATGGCTACACCTTC. Its protein product is CATSREGDYYGYTF. Full variable domain (rest looked up from reference TRBV15 and TRBJ1-2): DAMVIQNPRYQVTQFGKPVTLSCSQTLNHNVMYWYQQKSSQAPKLLFHYYDKDFNNEADTPDNFQSRRPNTSFCFLDIRSPGLGDTAMYLCATSREGDYYGYTFGSGTRLTVV.

This clone occurred once. The V call is TRBV10-3, the J call TRBJ2-7, with D uncertain. This CDR3 has 16 residues. Per germline, CDR1 ENHRY and CDR2 SYGVKD. Trimming removed 7 bases from V and 2 bases from J, with 21 bases in between. The CDR3 loop reads CAIMGDGVSGPYEQYF. For the CDR3, the DNA is TGTGCCATCATGGGCGATGGGGTCTCTGGGCCCTACGAGCAGTACTTC.

In DNA, the CDR3 is TGTGCCAGCAGTTTTAACCCCCGGGCGTTTGGCAATCAGCCCCAGCATTTT. It codes for CASSFNPRAFGNQPQHF. The chain recombines TRBV27 with TRBJ1-5; no firm D call. V was cut by 3 bases and J by 2 bases, with 17 bases left in between. The CDR3 sequence is 17 residues long. Germline V CDR1 and CDR2: MNHEY, SMNVEV (reference sequence).

This clone is a singleton in its sample. This chain connects TRBV7-9 to TRBJ1-1; a weak D match, TRBD1 (6 bases). V shed 5 bases and J shed 0 bases, with 16 bases lying between them. The germline V gene encodes CDR1 SEHNR and CDR2 FQNEAQ (reference sequence). The CDR3 is 16 amino acids. CDR3 region: CASSAQGQLMNTEAFF. The CDR3 DNA reads as TGTGCCAGCAGCGCCCAAGGACAGCTCATGAACACTGAAGCTTTCTTT.

The rearrangement links TRBV13 to TRBJ2-7, with 9 bases that match TRBD2. Germline-derived CDR1 and CDR2 are PRHDT and FYEKMQ (reference sequence). The CDR3 length is 14 residues. J was trimmed by 5 bases and V by 3 bases; bases with no gene match: 5. CDR3 DNA: TGTGCCAGCAGCTTGCGGGAGGGTAGCCACGAGCAGTACTTC. It translates to CASSLREGSHEQYF.

J is TRBJ2-3 and V is TRBV28; no firm D call. CDR3 length: 15 residues. V was clipped by 5 bases and J by 5 bases, with 17 bases between them. Germline assignment: CDR1 MDHEN and CDR2 SYDVKM. The CDR3 loop is CASSDLDFGEDTQYF. In DNA, the CDR3 is TGTGCCAGCAGTGACCTCGATTTTGGGGAAGATACGCAGTATTTT. The full variable domain, in which reference TRBV28 and TRBJ2-3 provide the parts outside the CDR3, is DVKVTQSSRYLVKRTGEKVFLECVQDMDHENMFWYRQDPGLGLRLIYFSYDVKMKEKGDIPEGYSVSREKKERFSLILESASTNQTSMYLCASSDLDFGEDTQYFGPGTRLTVL.

This clone was counted a few times. The V and J genes are TRBV6-1 and TRBJ2-5, with D uncertain. The CDR3 is 12 amino acids. Germline-derived CDR1 and CDR2 are MNHNS and SASEGT. V was shortened by 2 bases and J by 5 bases, with 6 bases between the two germline ends. CDR3 nucleotide sequence: TGTGCCAGCAGTGAACCACGTGAGACCCAGTACTTC. It specifies CASSEPRETQYF.

The rearrangement joins TRBV27 to TRBJ2-5; 9 bases agree with TRBD2. The germline CDR1 and CDR2 sequences are MNHEY and SMNVEV (reference sequence). Trimming took 3 bases from V and 2 from J; bases not matched to a gene: 7. CDR3 length equals 16 residues. CDR3 nucleotides: TGTGCCAGCAGTTTTAGGAGCGGGGGGCCTCAAGAGACCCAGTACTTC. Translated: CASSFRSGGPQETQYF.

This sequence joins TRBV7-9 and TRBJ2-1; 10 nucleotides line up with TRBD2. From germline, CDR1 is SEHNR and CDR2 FQNEAQ (reference sequence). V shed 5 bases and J 4 bases; nucleotides not matched to a gene: 5. There are 15 residues in the CDR3. The CDR3 reads CASSRGTSDYNEQFF. CDR3 coding DNA: TGTGCCAGCAGCCGCGGGACTAGCGATTACAATGAGCAGTTCTTC.

The chain links TRBV6-5 to TRBJ1-4; D perhaps matches TRBD1 (5 bases). From germline, CDR1 is MNHEY and CDR2 SVGAGI. Trimming left V 6 bases short and J 6 bases short, with 17 bases between. The CDR3 has 15 amino acids. CDR3 sequence: CASSGPTSGDEKLFF. The CDR3 nucleotides read TGTGCCAGCAGCGGCCCTACCTCGGGGGATGAAAAACTGTTTTTT.

The chain recombines TRBV5-1 with TRBJ2-7; D assignment may be TRBD1 or TRBD2 (6 bases each). Trimming removed 4 bases from V and 3 bases from J, with 23 bases in between. CDR3 length equals 17 residues. CDR1 SGHRS and CDR2 YFSETQ come from the germline V gene. The CDR3 nucleotides are TGCGCCAGCAGCGGGGGGTATTCGTTCGAGACAGGCTACGAGCAGTACTTC. Translated: CASSGGYSFETGYEQYF.

This clone was seen just once. This chain joins TRBV6-2 or TRBV6-3 and TRBJ1-2; D gene uncertain. Trimming stripped 2 bases from V and 5 bases from J, with 6 bases between. This CDR3 is 12 amino acids long. Germline assignment: CDR1 MNHEY and CDR2 SVGEGT. The CDR3 DNA sequence: TGTGCCAGCAGTTACCCCATATATGGCTACACCTTC. Protein sequence: CASSYPIYGYTF.

This clone was picked up one time. The chain employs TRBV11-2 and TRBJ2-1; TRBD2 matches 12 bases. Germline V CDR1 and CDR2: SGHAT, FQNNGV. CDR3 length: 18 amino acids. Trimming took 1 base from V and 5 from J; bases not matched to a gene: 9. The CDR3 loop is CASSLGGSSGRADNEQFF. CDR3 DNA: TGTGCCAGCAGCTTAGGGGGGTCTAGCGGGAGGGCGGACAATGAGCAGTTCTTC.

The chain is built from TRBV11-2 and TRBJ2-7; D is uncertain. The CDR3 is 15 residues long. Per germline, CDR1 SGHAT and CDR2 FQNNGV. V was pared by 3 bases and J by 4 bases, with 16 bases between. The CDR3 DNA is TGTGCCAGCAGCTTGATGATCCACCTTGGGTACGAGCAGTACTTC. Its protein is CASSLMIHLGYEQYF.

The chain uses TRBV18 and TRBJ1-5, with 7 nucleotides matching TRBD1. The CDR3 is made up of 14 amino acids. Unmatched junction bases numbered 1, after V lost 3 bases and J lost 2 bases. CDR1 and CDR2 from the germline V gene are KGHSH and LQKENI. CDR3 coding DNA: TGTGCCAGCTCACCTCAGGGGGGCAATCAGCCCCAGCATTTT. It yields the protein CASSPQGGNQPQHF.

This clone has just one count. This chain connects TRBV5-5 to TRBJ2-7; 7 bases are a match to TRBD1. V dropped 1 base and J dropped 3; count of bases not matched to a gene: 7. Germline values: CDR1 SGHKS, CDR2 YYEKEE (reference sequence). This CDR3 comprises 15 residues. The CDR3 DNA is TGTGCCAGCAGCTTGATCAGGGGGACGTACTACGAGCAGTACTTC. Translation gives CASSLIRGTYYEQYF.

V usage is TRBV18 and J usage is TRBJ1-2; D not resolved. Germline values: CDR1 KGHSH, CDR2 LQKENI. V lost 6 bases, J lost 8 bases, and 13 bases lay in between. This CDR3 comprises 12 residues. Here the CDR3 reads CASSYDEEGYTF. CDR3 DNA: TGTGCCAGCTCCTACGATGAGGAAGGCTACACCTTC.

This chain uses TRBV7-8 with TRBJ2-5; D possibly matches TRBD1 or TRBD2 (6 bases each). Germline-derived CDR1 and CDR2 are SGHVS and FQNEAQ. V lost 5 bases and J lost 5, with 18 bases in between. This CDR3 contains 15 residues. CDR3 protein: CASSQLRQAGETQYF. The CDR3 DNA follows: TGTGCCAGCAGCCAGCTCCGACAGGCGGGGGAGACCCAGTACTTC. The full variable domain, completed using reference TRBV7-8 and TRBJ2-5, is GAGVSQSPRYKVAKRGQDVALRCDPISGHVSLFWYQQALGQGPEFLTYFQNEAQLDKSGLPSDRFFAERPEGSVSTLKIQRTQQEDSAVYLCASSQLRQAGETQYFGPGTRLLVL.

V is TRBV5-5 and J is TRBJ1-1, with D tentatively TRBD1 (6 bases). CDR3 length: 13 residues. Per the germline V gene, CDR1 is SGHKS and CDR2 is YYEKEE (reference sequence). The V end was cut by 3 bases, the J end by 10 bases, with 16 bases between. CDR3 loop: CASSSGGRKIAFF. The CDR3 DNA sequence: TGTGCCAGCAGCTCCGGGGGGCGAAAGATAGCTTTCTTT.

This sequence joins TRBV9 and TRBJ1-6, with 7 nucleotides matching TRBD1. Germline CDR1 and CDR2: SGDLS and YYNGEE. The CDR3 runs 16 residues. With V trimmed by 0 bases and J by 6 bases, 6 bases remained unmatched. This CDR3 reads CASSVAGDRVNSPLHF. The CDR3 region has the DNA TGTGCCAGCAGCGTAGCGGGTGACAGGGTTAATTCACCCCTCCACTTT.

This chain joins TRBV23-1 and TRBJ2-1; 8 bases line up with TRBD1. TRBV23-1 has ORF status, its function being uncertain. The CDR3 totals 16 residues. J gave up 3 bases and V 0 bases, and 4 bases lay outside the gene matches. The CDR3 DNA sequence: TGCGCCAGCAGTCAATCGCACAGGGGGGACTACAATGAGCAGTTCTTC. This gives the protein CASSQSHRGDYNEQFF.

The rearrangement joins TRBV6-5 to TRBJ1-1; TRBD1 might be the D (5 bases). V was pared by 0 bases and J by 3 bases, with 11 bases between. Looked up from germline, CDR1 is MNHEY and CDR2 is SVGAGI. The CDR3 covers 15 residues. CDR3 in DNA: TGTGCCAGCAGTTACTCGGAGGAGGGGTACACTGAAGCTTTCTTT. It codes for CASSYSEEGYTEAFF.